Here is one T cell receptor (beta chain) with its context. Its antigen remains unidentified. TCRdb's copy holds only in-frame clones and misses some; the assay was immunoSEQ multiplex PCR. The table records tens of thousands of clones, 88% of them present only once. The sample is drawn from a study of PD-1 blockade in classical Hodgkin lymphoma. General study results and limits: Patients who initiated nivolumab within 1 year of ASCT were excluded.

Patients all relapsed after autologous stem cell transplantation, and there was variation in brentuximab vedotin exposure. The length of the CDR3 is 15 residues. In germline, CDR1 is LNHDA, CDR2 SQIVND (reference sequence). Trimming cost V 3 bases and J 0 bases, with 8 bases left between them. The chain has TRBV19 and TRBJ1-4; D gene ambiguous. This TCR was recovered from a human donor with classical Hodgkin lymphoma. Sequenced here: peripheral blood mononuclear cells (PBMCs), sampled before the second cycle of nivolumab. CDR3 nucleotide sequence: TGTGCCAGTAGTATGTACAGCCCAACTAATGAAAAACTGTTTTTT. It specifies CASSMYSPTNEKLFF.